The 5 T cell receptor beta chains below come from one sample, sequenced in a study of shared clonotypes between healthy human individuals. Naive CD8 cells were CD45RO-negative, positively selected for CCR7, excluding terminally differentiated effector memory CD45RA+ cells. The table came from immunoSEQ multiplex PCR; TCRdb's copy has only in-frame clones and leaves some out. Of hundreds of thousands of clones in the sample, 90% to 95% were seen once. The sample was naive CD8+ T cells sorted from blood. The receptors were gathered from a woman in her 30s in good health.

The genes are TRBV14 and TRBJ2-1; no clear D. The germline V gene has CDR1 SGHDN and CDR2 FVKESK. V lost 4 bases to trimming and J lost 4 bases, with 8 bases between them. The CDR3 length is 13 residues. The CDR3 spells CASSPGSYNEQFF. CDR3 DNA: TGTGCCAGCAGCCCCGGGTCATACAATGAGCAGTTCTTC.

V is TRBV30 and J is TRBJ1-2; D is ambiguous. Germline values: CDR1 GTSNPN, CDR2 SVGIG (reference sequence). The CDR3 has 13 amino acids. V shed 0 bases and J shed 6 bases, with 11 bases lying between them. Here the CDR3 DNA reads TGTGCCTGGAGTGTCGGTGGGGTCGATGGCTACACCTTC. Translation gives CAWSVGGVDGYTF.

The J gene is TRBJ2-1, the V gene TRBV5-8; TRBD2 aligns across 7 bases. The CDR3 is 16 residues long. Germline trimming cut 1 base from V and 2 bases from J; bases unmatched to any gene: 6. CDR1 is SGHTS and CDR2 is YDEGEE in the germline V gene. The CDR3, as DNA: TGTGCCAGCAGCTTGAGTGCGGGAGTGACCTACAATGAGCAGTTCTTC. It encodes CASSLSAGVTYNEQFF.

The chain recombines TRBV11-3 with TRBJ2-5, with 7 bases lining up with TRBD1. The DNA end is more similar to TRBJ2-7, so the J call may be wrong. From germline, CDR1 is SGHNT and CDR2 YENEEA. This CDR3 contains 14 residues. CDR3 region: CASSSGDSPYEQYF. CDR3 in DNA: TGTGCCAGCAGCTCTGGGGACAGTCCCTACGAGCAGTACTTC.

The chain couples TRBV9 to TRBJ2-2; D remains ambiguous. This CDR3 spans 11 amino acids. The germline V gene encodes CDR1 SGDLS and CDR2 YYNGEE. V was trimmed by 7 bases and J by 6 bases, leaving 7 bases between them. CDR3 region: CASQRSGELFF. The CDR3 DNA follows: TGTGCCAGCCAGCGTTCCGGGGAGCTGTTTTTT.